A single sample gave rise to the 29 T cell receptor beta chains below, sequenced in a study of blood T cell repertoires in COVID-19. Assay: immunoSEQ multiplex PCR; the TCRdb copy retains only in-frame clones and omits some. The profile shows 65,000 to 95,000 clones, roughly 88% of them singletons. Sequencing was performed on peripheral blood. The origin of the receptors is a woman aged 45-65 years with acute or convalescent COVID-19.

The rearrangement joins TRBV18 to TRBJ2-7, with TRBD1 matching over 7 bases. V lost 3 bases to trimming and J lost 0 bases; unmatched junction nucleotides: 5. The CDR3 contains 15 residues. Germline-derived CDR1 and CDR2 are KGHSH and LQKENI. The CDR3 nucleotides read TGTGCCAGCTCACCCGGACGACAGGGCTCCTACGAGCAGTACTTC. It codes for CASSPGRQGSYEQYF. The full variable domain, rest sourced from reference TRBV18 and TRBJ2-7, is NAGVMQNPRHLVRRRGQEARLRCSPMKGHSHVYWYRQLPEEGLKFMVYLQKENIIDESGMPKERFSAEFPKEGPSILRIQQVVRGDSAAYFCASSPGRQGSYEQYFGPGTRLTVT.

The rearrangement uses TRBV19 and TRBJ1-5; the D gene is possibly TRBD1 (6 bases). Germline V gene sequence: CDR1 LNHDA, CDR2 SQIVND (reference sequence). This CDR3 is built from 14 residues. Between the trimmed V and J ends, which lost 7 bases and 4 bases, there was a span of 14 bases. CDR3 coding DNA: TGTGCCAGTAACCGCGGGGGCCAGAATCAGCCCCAGCATTTT. Translated, it gives CASNRGGQNQPQHF.

As regards this clone: An end of the junction differs from the germline gene, which may be a read error. The rearrangement links TRBV3-1 (or the pseudogene TRBV3-2) to TRBJ2-1; TRBD2 is a possible D gene (6 bases). This CDR3 region has 16 residues. The germline V gene encodes CDR1 LGHDT and CDR2 YNNKEL (reference sequence). In DNA form, the CDR3 reads TGTGTCAGCAGCCGCCTCGGGACTTCTTTCTACAATGAGCAGTTCTTC. Its translation: CVSSRLGTSFYNEQFF.

This clone appeared a few times. The chain joins TRBV6-2 or TRBV6-3 to TRBJ2-2, with 11 bases aligning to TRBD2. V shed 0 bases, J shed 0 bases, and the junction held 3 bases outside the gene matches. The CDR3 length is 18 residues. Germline V CDR1 and CDR2: MNHEY, SVGEGT. DNA for the CDR3: TGTGCCAGCAGTTACTCGATGGGACTAGCGGCGAACACCGGGGAGCTGTTTTTT. Translated: CASSYSMGLAANTGELFF.

The rearrangement links TRBV7-2 to TRBJ2-4; D is undetermined. The CDR3 totals 16 residues. Germline loops: CDR1 SGHTA, CDR2 FQGNSA. Trimming stripped 3 bases from V and 2 bases from J, with 14 bases between. The DNA of the CDR3 is TGTGCCAGCAGCTTTCCGAGAGCTCCACCCAAAAACATTCAGTACTTC. Its translation: CASSFPRAPPKNIQYF.

This rearrangement joins TRBV15 to TRBJ1-3; D is ambiguous. Deletions cut 1 base from V and 7 bases from J, with 14 bases between. CDR3 length equals 15 residues. Germline V CDR1 and CDR2: LNHNV, YYDKDF (reference sequence). As DNA, the CDR3 is TGTGCCACCAGCAGAGCACGTTTAAGAGGGAACACCATATATTTT. It is translated as CATSRARLRGNTIYF.

This clone was counted a single time. V usage is TRBV18 and J usage is TRBJ2-5; the D gene is possibly TRBD1 (5 bases). This CDR3 is 15 amino acids long. The V end was cut by 3 bases, the J end by 5 bases, with 16 bases between. Germline assignment: CDR1 KGHSH and CDR2 LQKENI. CDR3 loop: CASSPIIGQWETQYF. The CDR3 bases are TGTGCCAGCTCACCGATTATAGGACAATGGGAGACCCAGTACTTC.

This clone was counted a few times. V gene TRBV5-8 combines with J gene TRBJ1-5; 8 bases fit TRBD1. From germline, CDR1 is SGHTS and CDR2 YDEGEE. The CDR3 is 13 amino acids. V shed 5 bases, J shed 7 bases, and the junction held 5 bases outside the gene matches. Here the CDR3 reads CASRVTGGQPQHF. DNA of the CDR3: TGTGCCAGCAGGGTCACAGGGGGGCAGCCCCAGCATTTT. Using reference TRBV5-8 and TRBJ1-5 for the parts outside the CDR3, the full variable domain is EAGVTQSPTHLIKTRGQQATLRCSPISGHTSVYWYQQALGLGLQFLLWYDEGEERNRGNFPPRFSGRQFPNYSSELNVNALELEDSALYLCASRVTGGQPQHFGDGTRLSIL.

This chain uses TRBV10-3 with TRBJ1-5; D is unclear. Trimming left V 7 bases short and J 1 base short, with 8 bases between. CDR3 length: 13 residues. CDR1 is ENHRY and CDR2 is SYGVKD in the germline V gene. CDR3 sequence: CAITGGSNQPQHF. The CDR3 region has the DNA TGTGCCATCACGGGCGGGAGCAATCAGCCCCAGCATTTT.

This chain links TRBV7-2 with TRBJ1-1, with TRBD1 as a possible D gene (6 bases). The CDR3 spans 14 residues. In germline, CDR1 is SGHTA, CDR2 FQGNSA. Trimming removed 3 bases from V and 1 base from J, with 9 bases in between. The CDR3 is CASSLQGPNTEAFF. The CDR3 nucleotides are TGTGCCAGCAGCTTGCAGGGGCCGAACACTGAAGCTTTCTTT.

The chain joins TRBV13 to TRBJ1-1, with a tentative D call TRBD1 (5 bases). The V gene's germline CDR1 is PRHDT and CDR2 FYEKMQ (reference sequence). The CDR3 consists of 15 residues. Trimming removed 5 bases from V and 1 base from J, with 14 bases in between. The chain's CDR3 is CASSLRTTGNTEAFF. Written as DNA, the CDR3 is TGTGCCAGCAGCCTAAGGACTACAGGGAACACTGAAGCTTTCTTT.

The V call is TRBV28, the J call TRBJ2-3; unclear D gene. CDR1 is MDHEN, CDR2 SYDVKM, per germline. The CDR3 extends over 13 amino acids. Trimming took 3 bases from V and 4 from J, leaving 8 bases between them. CDR3 protein: CASSFQVADTQYF. Here the CDR3 DNA reads TGTGCCAGCAGTTTCCAGGTGGCAGATACGCAGTATTTT.

The gene calls are TRBV21-1 and TRBJ2-1; the tabulated D call, TRBD2, remains unverified against the DNA. TRBV21-1 is described as a pseudogene. This CDR3 region has 11 residues. The CDR3 DNA reads TGTGCCACACGTGGAGAAGCTGAGCAGTTCTTC. This codes for CATRGEAEQFF.

This chain joins TRBV6-5 and TRBJ2-1, with D perhaps matching TRBD1 (5 bases). V was shortened by 4 bases and J by 5 bases, with 9 bases between the two germline ends. Germline loops: CDR1 MNHEY, CDR2 SVGAGI. CDR3 length: 13 residues. CDR3 loop: CASSLQGDNEQFF. The CDR3 coding sequence is TGTGCCAGCAGTTTGCAGGGTGACAATGAGCAGTTCTTC.

This clone was observed a single time. V gene TRBV6-2 or TRBV6-3 combines with J gene TRBJ2-6; 12 bases are shared with TRBD2. Losses at the gene ends were 4 bases for V and 1 base for J; bases not matched to a gene: 14. This CDR3 contains 21 residues. The germline V gene encodes CDR1 MNHEY and CDR2 SVGEGT. The CDR3 is CASSSVPLGLAGSSGANVLTF. In DNA, the CDR3 is TGTGCCAGCAGTTCGGTCCCCCTGGGACTAGCGGGCTCATCTGGGGCCAACGTCCTGACTTTC.

The V and J genes are TRBV15 and TRBJ2-1; 10 bases match TRBD1. V gave up 5 bases and J gave up 8 bases; unmatched junction bases: 6. CDR1 is LNHNV and CDR2 is YYDKDF in the germline V gene (reference sequence). The CDR3 has 14 residues. CDR3 in amino acids: CATSGGQGGDEQFF. For the CDR3, the DNA is TGTGCCACCAGCGGAGGACAGGGGGGCGATGAGCAGTTCTTC.

V gene TRBV4-2 combines with J gene TRBJ1-5; 9 bases match TRBD1. The CDR3 totals 17 residues. The V gene end was trimmed by 4 bases and the J gene end by 6 bases; junction bases not matched to a gene: 13. Looked up from germline, CDR1 is LGHNA and CDR2 is YNFKEQ. CDR3 coding DNA: TGTGCCAGCAGCCCCGGAGCGGGACAGGGCTTTGGTCAGCCCCAGCATTTT. Amino acid sequence: CASSPGAGQGFGQPQHF.

The table lists this clone with a few counts. The chain links TRBV7-6 to TRBJ1-6, with 7 bases aligning to TRBD1. CDR3 length: 16 residues. Germline CDR1 and CDR2: SGHVS and FNYEAQ. V gave up 5 bases and J gave up 8 bases; unmatched junction bases: 12. The CDR3: CASSPLTGDIDSPLHF. The CDR3 bases are TGTGCCAGCAGCCCCCTTACAGGGGATATAGATTCACCCCTCCACTTT. Looking up the rest from reference TRBV7-6 and TRBJ1-6 gives the full variable domain: GAGVSQSPRYKVTKRGQDVALRCDPISGHVSLYWYRQALGQGPEFLTYFNYEAQQDKSGLPNDRFSAERPEGSISTLTIQRTEQRDSAMYRCASSPLTGDIDSPLHFGNGTRLTVT.

Notes on this clone: Other DNA sequences in this specimen translate into the identical CDR3. This chain joins TRBV3-1 (or the pseudogene TRBV3-2) and TRBJ2-7, with 8 nucleotides matching TRBD2. The J segment lost 2 bases and the V segment lost 3 bases, leaving 6 bases of the junction unmatched. The germline V gene has CDR1 LGHDT and CDR2 YNNKEL (reference sequence). CDR3 size: 15 residues. The CDR3 protein is CASSQAGGRTYEQYF. The CDR3 DNA reads TGTGCCAGCAGCCAGGCGGGGGGCAGGACCTACGAGCAGTACTTC.

The chain recombines TRBV7-2 with TRBJ2-1, with D possibly TRBD2 on 6 matching bases. The CDR3 totals 13 residues. Germline CDR1 is SGHTA and CDR2 is FQGNSA. Deletions cut 8 bases from V and 7 bases from J, with 15 bases between. The CDR3 sequence is CASGGSGVNEQFF. CDR3 DNA sequence: TGTGCCAGCGGGGGGAGTGGGGTGAATGAGCAGTTCTTC. The full variable domain, rest sourced from reference TRBV7-2 and TRBJ2-1, is GAGVSQSPSNKVTEKGKDVELRCDPISGHTALYWYRQSLGQGLEFLIYFQGNSAPDKSGLPSDRFSAERTGGSVSTLTIQRTQQEDSAVYLCASGGSGVNEQFFGPGTRLTVL.

This clone was observed a few times. V and J are TRBV24-1 and TRBJ1-2; 7 positions match TRBD1. Germline lookup yields CDR1 KGHDR and CDR2 SFDVKD. V was pared by 2 bases and J by 2 bases, with 4 bases of the junction left unmatched. The CDR3 is 15 amino acids. Here the CDR3 DNA reads TGTGCCACCAGTGATTCGCCGACAGGGAACTATGGCTACACCTTC. Translated, it gives CATSDSPTGNYGYTF.

The CDR3 bases are TGTGCCAGCAGAGCGGACGGTACTGGAAACACCATATATTTT. It is translated as CASRADGTGNTIYF. The J gene is TRBJ1-3, the V gene TRBV9, with unresolved D. Trimming took off 5 bases at V and 2 bases at J, with 11 bases between the two ends. Germline V lookup: CDR1 SGDLS, CDR2 YYNGEE. CDR3 length equals 14 residues.

This clone was observed a few times. This chain links TRBV2 with TRBJ1-4, with TRBD1 as a possible D gene (5 bases). The CDR3 contains 14 residues. Looked up from germline, CDR1 is SNHLY and CDR2 is FYNNEI. Trimming left V 5 bases short and J 8 bases short, with 15 bases between. The CDR3 region is CASSPRGSREKLFF. CDR3 DNA: TGTGCCAGCAGTCCCCGGGGGTCGCGCGAAAAACTGTTTTTT.

V gene TRBV4-1 combines with J gene TRBJ1-3; TRBD1 agrees at 8 bases. This CDR3 has 16 amino acids. The germline gives CDR1 MGHRA, CDR2 YSYEKL. V trimming: 4 bases; J trimming: 8 bases; junction bases outside the gene matches: 13. CDR3 sequence: CASSRSLDREIDTIYF. Here the CDR3 DNA reads TGCGCCAGCAGCCGATCGTTGGACAGGGAAATAGACACCATATATTTT.

V and J are TRBV7-2 and TRBJ2-1; tentative D call: TRBD1 (6 bases). The CDR3 covers 15 residues. Trimming pared 7 bases from V and 2 bases from J, leaving 15 bases between. The germline V gene has CDR1 SGHTA and CDR2 FQGNSA. The CDR3 loop is CASTPQGSTYNEQFF. CDR3 nucleotides: TGTGCCAGCACCCCCCAGGGGAGCACCTACAATGAGCAGTTCTTC.

CDR3: CASSPAGTSGIYEQYF. CDR3 coding DNA: TGTGCCAGCAGCCCCGCCGGGACTAGCGGTATCTACGAGCAGTACTTC. This chain links TRBV6-2 or TRBV6-3 with TRBJ2-7, with 11 bases aligning to TRBD2. The CDR3 spans 16 residues. Losses at the gene ends were 6 bases for V and 3 bases for J; bases not matched to a gene: 10. In germline, CDR1 is MNHEY, CDR2 SVGEGT.

CDR3 amino acids: CASSLSGGGYEQYF. CDR3 DNA: TGTGCCAGCAGCTTATCGGGGGGTGGCTACGAGCAGTACTTC. This chain connects TRBV11-2 to TRBJ2-7; 7 bases agree with TRBD2. CDR3 length equals 14 residues. CDR1 and CDR2 from the germline V gene are SGHAT and FQNNGV. J gave up 3 bases and V 2 bases, and 4 bases lay outside the gene matches.

The chain recombines TRBV25-1 with TRBJ1-2, with a possible D match to TRBD1 (6 bases). Per the germline V gene, CDR1 is MGHDK and CDR2 is SYGVNS. The CDR3 spans 12 residues. The V end was cut by 8 bases, the J end by 4 bases, with 11 bases between. This CDR3 reads CASGGQLYGYTF. CDR3 in DNA: TGTGCCAGCGGAGGACAGCTCTATGGCTACACCTTC.

This chain connects TRBV11-2 to TRBJ2-1; the match to TRBD2 covers 9 bases. The CDR3 sequence is 15 residues long. The J segment lost 0 bases and the V segment lost 3 bases, leaving 0 bases of the junction unmatched. The V gene's germline CDR1 is SGHAT and CDR2 FQNNGV. DNA of the CDR3: TGTGCCAGCAGCTTTAGCGGGAGCTCCTACAATGAGCAGTTCTTC. Protein: CASSFSGSSYNEQFF.